The 15 T cell receptor beta chains below come from one sample, sequenced in a study of human T cells and chemical hapten exposure (dated by TCRdb to the early 2020s). The time point label on this specimen signifies: pre-sensitization, week 0. The treatment or condition label of this sample denotes: therapeutic diphenylcyclopropenone sensitization with weekly scalp DPC. To prepare the library, RACE was applied. The listed sequencing device is NextSeq 500. TCRdb itself trimmed the public reads at Q25 with fastp, ran MiXCR and retained productive beta chains. Merged by CDR3 protein, the rows form single entries marked with the most common genes and DNA. The sample data list approximately 400,000 distinct CDR3 sequences, and approximately 5% of these were observed just once. Jointly, the top ten make up approximately 2.4% of the sample. Source: whole blood, taken in connection with sensitization to the hapten diphenylcyclopropenone (DPC). The receptor set was obtained from a woman in her fifties or sixties with alopecia areata. Some clones in this sample may be carry-over from other donors' samples.

The chain joins TRBV6-1 to TRBJ1-6, with no clear D. The CDR3 consists of 13 residues. The germline CDR1 and CDR2 sequences are MNHNS and SASEGT. The V end lost 2 bases, the J end lost 12 bases, and 11 bases lay between the germline ends. The CDR3 loop reads CASSERQTGPLHF. As DNA, the CDR3 is TGTGCCAGCAGTGAAAGGCAGACTGGACCCCTCCACTTT.

In its sample, this clonotype was seen many times. The V call is TRBV29-1, the J call TRBJ1-6; 9 bases are a match to TRBD1. Trimming cost V 4 bases and J 6 bases; bases outside gene matches: 1. The germline V gene has CDR1 SQVTM and CDR2 ANQGSEA. The CDR3 spans 13 residues. CDR3: CSVGQGVNSPLHF. The CDR3 nucleotides are TGCAGCGTTGGACAGGGGGTTAATTCACCCCTCCACTTT.

This clonotype has more than one count but fewer than ten. The chain links TRBV27 to TRBJ2-7; 7 bases are a match to TRBD1. Germline V gives CDR1 MNHEY, CDR2 SMNVEV (reference sequence). J was trimmed by 2 bases and V by 3 bases; bases with no gene match: 7. The CDR3 length is 15 residues. CDR3 sequence (DNA): TGTGCCAGCAGTTTTGCCACCGGGACAGCCTACGAGCAGTACTTC. This codes for CASSFATGTAYEQYF.

This clonotype showed up many times. The rearrangement links TRBV7-2 to TRBJ2-3; TRBD2 matches at 12 bases. The CDR3 length is 15 residues. Germline CDR1 reads SGHTA; CDR2 reads FQGNSA. The junction had 3 bases not matched to a gene; V was cut back by 4 bases and J by 4 bases. The chain's CDR3 is CASSSSGGASDTQYF. In nucleotides, the CDR3 is TGTGCCAGCAGCTCTAGCGGGGGGGCTTCAGATACGCAGTATTTT.

In its sample, this clonotype was seen many times. The gene calls are TRBV9 and TRBJ1-1, with TRBD1 as a possible D gene (6 bases). Germline V gene data show CDR1 as SGDLS and CDR2 as YYNGEE. The CDR3 length is 14 residues. With 2 bases removed from V and 4 bases from J, the gap between germline ends came to 12 bases. CDR3 protein: CASSVSTGTTEAFF. The DNA of the CDR3 is TGTGCCAGCAGCGTTTCTACAGGGACCACTGAAGCTTTCTTT.

This clonotype was observed once. The chain recombines TRBV28 with TRBJ2-1, with D possibly TRBD1 on 6 matching bases. CDR1 and CDR2 from the germline V gene are MDHEN and SYDVKM. The CDR3 contains 17 residues. With 4 bases removed from V and 5 bases from J, the gap between germline ends came to 21 bases. The CDR3 nucleotides read TGTGCCAGCAGTTCCTTAGGGACAACAGGCCCCCACAATGAGCAGTTCTTC. Its translation is CASSSLGTTGPHNEQFF.

The sample holds many counts of this clonotype. The chain combines TRBV3-1 with TRBJ2-1; D unresolved. Trimming pared 3 bases from V and 7 bases from J, leaving 7 bases between. Germline CDR1 is LGHDT and CDR2 is YNNKEL (reference sequence). This CDR3 contains 12 residues. CDR3 bases: TGTGCCAGCAGCCACCGGTTGAATGAGCAGTTCTTC. Protein: CASSHRLNEQFF.

This clonotype turned up a few times. V usage is TRBV27 and J usage is TRBJ1-1, with 8 nucleotides matching TRBD1. Per the germline V gene, CDR1 is MNHEY and CDR2 is SMNVEV (reference sequence). This CDR3 spans 15 amino acids. V was pared by 6 bases and J by 1 base, with 7 bases of the junction left unmatched. The CDR3 region is CASRRAGGGNTEAFF. CDR3 nucleotides: TGTGCCAGCAGGCGGGCAGGGGGCGGGAACACTGAAGCTTTCTTT.

This clonotype was seen a handful of times. This chain joins TRBV24-1 and TRBJ2-1, with 9 bases lining up with TRBD1. There are 14 residues in the CDR3. Trimming at V came to 7 bases and at J to 2 bases, leaving 2 bases not matched to a gene. Per the germline V gene, CDR1 is KGHDR and CDR2 is SFDVKD. The CDR3 sequence: CATRNRGPYNEQFF. The CDR3 nucleotides are TGTGCCACCAGGAACAGGGGGCCCTACAATGAGCAGTTCTTC.

The J gene is TRBJ2-2, the V gene TRBV24-1; a weak D match, TRBD2 (5 bases). The CDR3 is made up of 16 amino acids. V gave up 3 bases and J gave up 3 bases, with 13 bases separating them. Germline V gene lookup returns CDR1 KGHDR and CDR2 SFDVKD. The CDR3 region is CATSDSLAWDTGELFF. As DNA, the CDR3 is TGTGCCACCAGTGATAGTCTAGCCTGGGACACCGGGGAGCTGTTTTTT.

The chain links TRBV5-6 to TRBJ2-1; 10 bases align to TRBD2. Per the germline V gene, CDR1 is SGHDT and CDR2 is YYEEEE. This CDR3 spans 16 amino acids. J lost 5 bases, V lost 4 bases, and 9 bases had no gene match. The CDR3: CASSPTTSGDHNEQFF. In nucleotides, the CDR3 is TGTGCCAGCAGCCCCACCACTAGCGGGGACCACAATGAGCAGTTCTTC.

In its sample, this clonotype was seen many times. This chain links TRBV3-1 with TRBJ2-7; D gene unclear. CDR3 length equals 12 residues. V lost 7 bases to trimming and J lost 4 bases, with 11 bases between them. The germline V gene has CDR1 LGHDT and CDR2 YNNKEL (reference sequence). The CDR3 loop reads CASTSSRYEQYF. CDR3 in DNA: TGTGCCAGCACCTCTTCCCGGTACGAGCAGTACTTC.

This clonotype has ten or more counts. The chain recombines TRBV20-1 with TRBJ2-7, with 7 bases that match TRBD2. Germline-derived CDR1 and CDR2 are DFQATT and SNEGSKA (reference sequence). The CDR3 sequence is 14 residues long. V lost 6 bases to trimming and J lost 1 base; unmatched junction nucleotides: 9. The CDR3 nucleotides read TGCAGTGCGGCCCCGGGACTAAAGTCCTACGAGCAGTACTTC. It yields the protein CSAAPGLKSYEQYF.

This clonotype has a count of ten or more. The CDR3 loop is CASSSSTAGEQYF. CDR3 in DNA: TGTGCCAGCAGCTCCTCGACTGCGGGGGAGCAGTACTTC. The genes are TRBV13 and TRBJ2-7; a possible D gene is TRBD2 (6 bases). The CDR3 length is 13 residues. Deletions cut 4 bases from V and 7 bases from J, with 14 bases between. Germline lookup yields CDR1 PRHDT and CDR2 FYEKMQ (reference sequence).

This clonotype was observed at least ten times. This rearrangement joins TRBV9 to TRBJ2-1; no clear D. Germline lookup yields CDR1 SGDLS and CDR2 YYNGEE. Trimming pared 1 base from V and 4 bases from J, leaving 27 bases between. The CDR3 is 20 residues long. DNA for the CDR3: TGTGCCAGCAGCGTAAACCCCGCCCCGAAAAGGGCCTGGGATTACAATGAGCAGTTCTTC. It is translated as CASSVNPAPKRAWDYNEQFF.